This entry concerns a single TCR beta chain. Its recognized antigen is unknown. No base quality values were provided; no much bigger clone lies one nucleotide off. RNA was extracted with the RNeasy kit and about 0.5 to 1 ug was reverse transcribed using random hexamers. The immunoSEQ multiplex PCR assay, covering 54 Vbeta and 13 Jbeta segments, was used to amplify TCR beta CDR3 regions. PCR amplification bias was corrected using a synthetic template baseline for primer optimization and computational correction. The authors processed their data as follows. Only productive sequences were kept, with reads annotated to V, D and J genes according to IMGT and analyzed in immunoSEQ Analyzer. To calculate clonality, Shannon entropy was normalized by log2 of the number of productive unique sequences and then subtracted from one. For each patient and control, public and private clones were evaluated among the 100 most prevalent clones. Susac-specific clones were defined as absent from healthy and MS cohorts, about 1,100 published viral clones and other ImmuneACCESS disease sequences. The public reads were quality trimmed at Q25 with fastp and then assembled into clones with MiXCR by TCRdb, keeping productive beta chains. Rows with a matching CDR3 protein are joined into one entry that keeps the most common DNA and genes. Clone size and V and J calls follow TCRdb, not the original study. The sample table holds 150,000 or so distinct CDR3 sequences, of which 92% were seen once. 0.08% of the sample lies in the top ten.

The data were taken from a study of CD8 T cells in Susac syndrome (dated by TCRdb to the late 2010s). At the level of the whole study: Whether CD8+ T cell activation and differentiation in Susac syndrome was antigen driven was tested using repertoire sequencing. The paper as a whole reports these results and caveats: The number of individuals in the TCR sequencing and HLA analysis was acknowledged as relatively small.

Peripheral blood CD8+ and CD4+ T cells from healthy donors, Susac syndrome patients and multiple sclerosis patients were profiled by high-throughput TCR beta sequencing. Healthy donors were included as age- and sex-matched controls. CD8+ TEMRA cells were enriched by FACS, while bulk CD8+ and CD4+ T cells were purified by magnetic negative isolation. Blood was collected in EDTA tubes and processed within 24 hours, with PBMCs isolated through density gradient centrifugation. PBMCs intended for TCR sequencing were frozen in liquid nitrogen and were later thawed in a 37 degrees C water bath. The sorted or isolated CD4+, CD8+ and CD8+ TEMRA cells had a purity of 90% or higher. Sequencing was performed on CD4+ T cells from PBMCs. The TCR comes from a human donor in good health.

The sequence in DNA is TGCGCCAGCAGCCAAGGGTCGGGCACAGCGGGTGAGCAGTTCTTC. Translated, it gives CASSQGSGTAGEQFF. The rearrangement joined TRBV4-1 to TRBJ2-1; TRBD2 might be the D gene, on 6 matching bases. CDR1 and CDR2, looked up from the germline V gene, are MGHRA and YSYEKL. The V end loses 1 base and the J end loses 9 bases, and a stretch of 16 bases separates them. The CDR3 contains 15 residues, cysteine and phenylalanine counted. Here the CDR3 DNA is all that survives: 45 bases in frame from base 1.